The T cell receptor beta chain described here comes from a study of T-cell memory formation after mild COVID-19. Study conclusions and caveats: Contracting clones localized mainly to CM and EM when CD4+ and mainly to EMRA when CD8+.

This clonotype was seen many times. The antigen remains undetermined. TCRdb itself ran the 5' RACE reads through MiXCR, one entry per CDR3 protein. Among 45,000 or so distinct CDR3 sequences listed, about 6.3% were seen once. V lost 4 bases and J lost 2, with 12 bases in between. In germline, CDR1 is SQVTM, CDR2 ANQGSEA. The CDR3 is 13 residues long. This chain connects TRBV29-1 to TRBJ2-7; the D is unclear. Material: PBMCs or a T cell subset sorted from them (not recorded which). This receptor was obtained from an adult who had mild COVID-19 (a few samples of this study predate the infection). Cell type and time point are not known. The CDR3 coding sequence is TGCAGCGTTGTGAAGGGTCAGGCCTACGAGCAGTACTTC. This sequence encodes CSVVKGQAYEQYF.